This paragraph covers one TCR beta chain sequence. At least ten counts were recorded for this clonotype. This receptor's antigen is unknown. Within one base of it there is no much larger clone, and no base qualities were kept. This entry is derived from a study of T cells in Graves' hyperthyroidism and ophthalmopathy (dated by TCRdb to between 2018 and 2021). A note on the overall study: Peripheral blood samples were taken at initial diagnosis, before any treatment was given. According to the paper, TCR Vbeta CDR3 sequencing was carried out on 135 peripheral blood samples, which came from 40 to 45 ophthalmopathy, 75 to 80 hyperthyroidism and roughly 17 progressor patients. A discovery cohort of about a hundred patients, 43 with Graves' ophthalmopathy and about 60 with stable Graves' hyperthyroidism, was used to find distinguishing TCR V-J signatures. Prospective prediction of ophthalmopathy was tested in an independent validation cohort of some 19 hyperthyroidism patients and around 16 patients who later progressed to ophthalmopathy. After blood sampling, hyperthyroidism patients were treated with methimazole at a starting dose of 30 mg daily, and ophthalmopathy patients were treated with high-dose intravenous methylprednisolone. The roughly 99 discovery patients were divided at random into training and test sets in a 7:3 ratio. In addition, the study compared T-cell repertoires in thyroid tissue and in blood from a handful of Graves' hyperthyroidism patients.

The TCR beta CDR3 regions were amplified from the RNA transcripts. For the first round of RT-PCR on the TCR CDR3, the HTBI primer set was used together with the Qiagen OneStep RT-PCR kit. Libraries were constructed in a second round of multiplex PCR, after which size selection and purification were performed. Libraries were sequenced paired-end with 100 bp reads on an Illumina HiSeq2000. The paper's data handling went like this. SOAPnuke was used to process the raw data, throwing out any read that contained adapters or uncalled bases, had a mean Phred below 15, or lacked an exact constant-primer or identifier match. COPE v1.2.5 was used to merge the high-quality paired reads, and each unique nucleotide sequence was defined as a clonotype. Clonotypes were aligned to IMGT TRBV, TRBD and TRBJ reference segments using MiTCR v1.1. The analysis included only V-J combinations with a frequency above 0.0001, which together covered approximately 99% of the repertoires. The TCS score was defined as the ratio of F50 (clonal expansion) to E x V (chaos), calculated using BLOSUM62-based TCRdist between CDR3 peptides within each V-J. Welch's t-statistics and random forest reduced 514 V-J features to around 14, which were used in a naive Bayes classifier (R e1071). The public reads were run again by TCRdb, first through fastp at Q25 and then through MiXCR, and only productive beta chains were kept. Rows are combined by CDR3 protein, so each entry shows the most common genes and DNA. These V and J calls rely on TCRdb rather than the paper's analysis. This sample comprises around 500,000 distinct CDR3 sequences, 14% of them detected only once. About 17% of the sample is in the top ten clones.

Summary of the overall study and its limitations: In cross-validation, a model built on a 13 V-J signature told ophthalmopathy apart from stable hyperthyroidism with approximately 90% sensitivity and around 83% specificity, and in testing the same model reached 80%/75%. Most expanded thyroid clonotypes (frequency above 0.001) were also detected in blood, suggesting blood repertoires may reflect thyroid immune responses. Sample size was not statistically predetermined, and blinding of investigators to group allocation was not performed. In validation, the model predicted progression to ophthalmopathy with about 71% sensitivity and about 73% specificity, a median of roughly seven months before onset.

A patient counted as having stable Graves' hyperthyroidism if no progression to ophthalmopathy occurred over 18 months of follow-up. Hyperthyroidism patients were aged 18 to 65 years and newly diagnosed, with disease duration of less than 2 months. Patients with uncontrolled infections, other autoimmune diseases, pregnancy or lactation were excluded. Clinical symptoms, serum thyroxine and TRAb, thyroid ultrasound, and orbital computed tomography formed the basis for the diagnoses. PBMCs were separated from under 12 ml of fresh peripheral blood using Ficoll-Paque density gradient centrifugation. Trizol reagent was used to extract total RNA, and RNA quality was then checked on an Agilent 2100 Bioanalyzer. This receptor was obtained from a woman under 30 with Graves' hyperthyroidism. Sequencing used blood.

The DNA sequence is as follows: TGTGCCAGCAGTTTAGTTAGTCATACCATATATTTT. This yields the protein CASSLVSHTIYF. This chain is built from TRBV12-3 or TRBV12-4 and TRBJ1-3; the D gene lacks a confident call. Including the terminal cysteine and phenylalanine, the CDR3 comprises 12 residues. Only the CDR3 DNA stays, 36 bases, in frame from base 1. V sheds 1 base and J sheds 10 bases, leaving 8 bases between their ends.